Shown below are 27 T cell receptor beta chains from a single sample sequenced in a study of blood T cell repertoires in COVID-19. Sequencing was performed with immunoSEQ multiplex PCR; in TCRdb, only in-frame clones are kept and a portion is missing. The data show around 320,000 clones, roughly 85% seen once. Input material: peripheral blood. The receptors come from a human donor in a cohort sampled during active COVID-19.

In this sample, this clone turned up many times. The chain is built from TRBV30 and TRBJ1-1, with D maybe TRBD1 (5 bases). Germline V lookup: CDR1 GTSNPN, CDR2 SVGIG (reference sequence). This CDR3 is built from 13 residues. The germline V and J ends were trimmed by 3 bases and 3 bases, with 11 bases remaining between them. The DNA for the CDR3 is TGTGCCTGGAGGGCGTGGGGGGACACTGAAGCTTTCTTT. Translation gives CAWRAWGDTEAFF.

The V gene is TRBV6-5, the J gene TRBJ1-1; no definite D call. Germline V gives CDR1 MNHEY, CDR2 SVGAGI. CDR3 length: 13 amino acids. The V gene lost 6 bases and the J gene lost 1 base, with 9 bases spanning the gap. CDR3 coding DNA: TGTGCCAGCAGCCGAGCGGCGAACACTGAAGCTTTCTTT. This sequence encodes CASSRAANTEAFF.

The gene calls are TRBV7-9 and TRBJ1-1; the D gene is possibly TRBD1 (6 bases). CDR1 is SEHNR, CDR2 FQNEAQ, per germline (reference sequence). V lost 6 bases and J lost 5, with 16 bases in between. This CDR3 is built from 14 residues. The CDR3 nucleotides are TGTGCCAGCAGTCGTGCCGTACAGGGAACTGAAGCTTTCTTT. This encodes CASSRAVQGTEAFF. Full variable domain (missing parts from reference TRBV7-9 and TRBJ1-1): DTGVSQNPRHKITKRGQNVTFRCDPISEHNRLYWYRQTLGQGPEFLTYFQNEAQLEKSRLLSDRFSAERPKGSFSTLEIQRTEQGDSAMYLCASSRAVQGTEAFFGQGTRLTVV.

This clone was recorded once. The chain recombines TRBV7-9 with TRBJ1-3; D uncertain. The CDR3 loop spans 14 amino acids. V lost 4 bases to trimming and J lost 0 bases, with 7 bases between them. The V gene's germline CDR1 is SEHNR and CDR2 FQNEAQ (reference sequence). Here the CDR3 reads CASSSSGSGNTIYF. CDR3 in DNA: TGTGCCAGCAGCTCCTCGGGCTCTGGAAACACCATATATTTT.

The CDR3 loop reads CASSQDRVAGPPYEQYF. The CDR3 nucleotides read TGCGCCAGCAGCCAAGATCGGGTAGCGGGGCCTCCCTACGAGCAGTACTTC. The chain carries TRBV4-1 and TRBJ2-7; 8 bases match TRBD2. This CDR3 has 17 residues. Germline trimming cut 0 bases from V and 2 bases from J; bases unmatched to any gene: 9. Germline V gene lookup returns CDR1 MGHRA and CDR2 YSYEKL.

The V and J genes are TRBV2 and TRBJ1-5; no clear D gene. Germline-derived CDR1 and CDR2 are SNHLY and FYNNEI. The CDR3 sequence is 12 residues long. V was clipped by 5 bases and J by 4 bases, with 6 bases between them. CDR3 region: CASSYPNQPQHF. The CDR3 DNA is TGTGCCAGCAGTTATCCGAATCAGCCCCAGCATTTT.

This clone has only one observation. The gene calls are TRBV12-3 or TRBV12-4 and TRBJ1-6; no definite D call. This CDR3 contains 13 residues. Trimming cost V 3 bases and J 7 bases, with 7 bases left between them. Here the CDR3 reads CASSFQENSPLHF. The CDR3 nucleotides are TGTGCCAGCAGTTTCCAAGAGAATTCACCCCTCCACTTT.

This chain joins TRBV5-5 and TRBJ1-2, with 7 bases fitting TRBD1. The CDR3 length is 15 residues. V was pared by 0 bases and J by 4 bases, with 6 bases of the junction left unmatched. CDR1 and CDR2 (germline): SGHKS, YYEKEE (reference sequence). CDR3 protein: CASSLARGISYGYTF. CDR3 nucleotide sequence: TGTGCCAGCAGCTTGGCCAGGGGGATTAGCTATGGCTACACCTTC.

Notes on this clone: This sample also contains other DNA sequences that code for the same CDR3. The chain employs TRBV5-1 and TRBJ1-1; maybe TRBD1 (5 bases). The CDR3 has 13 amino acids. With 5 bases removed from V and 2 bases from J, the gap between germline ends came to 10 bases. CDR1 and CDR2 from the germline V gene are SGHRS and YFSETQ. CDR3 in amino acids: CASSLDRNTEAFF. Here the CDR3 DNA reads TGCGCCAGCAGTTTAGACAGAAACACTGAAGCTTTCTTT.

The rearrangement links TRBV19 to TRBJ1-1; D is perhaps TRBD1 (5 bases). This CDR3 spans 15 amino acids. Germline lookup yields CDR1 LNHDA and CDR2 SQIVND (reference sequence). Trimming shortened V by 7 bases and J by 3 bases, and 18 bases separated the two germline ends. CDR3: CASTRMGGTDTEAFF. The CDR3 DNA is TGTGCCAGTACCCGGATGGGGGGAACGGACACTGAAGCTTTCTTT.

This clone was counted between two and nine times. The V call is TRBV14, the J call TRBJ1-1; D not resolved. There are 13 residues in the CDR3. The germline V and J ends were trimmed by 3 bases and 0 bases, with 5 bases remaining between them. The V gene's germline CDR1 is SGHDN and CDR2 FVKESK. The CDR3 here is CASSQYMNTEAFF. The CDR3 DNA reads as TGTGCCAGCAGCCAGTACATGAACACTGAAGCTTTCTTT.

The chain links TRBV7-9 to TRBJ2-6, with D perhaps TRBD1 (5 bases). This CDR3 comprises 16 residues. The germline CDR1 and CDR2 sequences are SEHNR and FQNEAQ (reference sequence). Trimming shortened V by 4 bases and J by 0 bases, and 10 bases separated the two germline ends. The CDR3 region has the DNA TGTGCCAGCAGCTCCTACAGGAACTCTGGGGCCAACGTCCTGACTTTC. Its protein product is CASSSYRNSGANVLTF.

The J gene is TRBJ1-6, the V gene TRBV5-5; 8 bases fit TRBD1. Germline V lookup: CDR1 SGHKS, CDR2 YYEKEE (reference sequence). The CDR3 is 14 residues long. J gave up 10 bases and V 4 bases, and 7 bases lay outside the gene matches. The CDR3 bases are TGTGCCAGCAGCCAGGGGGCGCTCGGGTCACCCCTCCACTTT. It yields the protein CASSQGALGSPLHF. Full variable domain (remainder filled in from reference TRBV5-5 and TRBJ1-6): DAGVTQSPTHLIKTRGQQVTLRCSPISGHKSVSWYQQVLGQGPQFIFQYYEKEERGRGNFPDRFSARQFPNYSSELNVNALLLGDSALYLCASSQGALGSPLHFGNGTRLTVT.

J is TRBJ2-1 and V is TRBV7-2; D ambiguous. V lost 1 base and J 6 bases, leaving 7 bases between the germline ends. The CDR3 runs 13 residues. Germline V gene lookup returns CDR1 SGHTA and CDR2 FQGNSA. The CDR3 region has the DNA TGTGCCAGCAGCTTAGGACCAGGCAATGAGCAGTTCTTC. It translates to CASSLGPGNEQFF.

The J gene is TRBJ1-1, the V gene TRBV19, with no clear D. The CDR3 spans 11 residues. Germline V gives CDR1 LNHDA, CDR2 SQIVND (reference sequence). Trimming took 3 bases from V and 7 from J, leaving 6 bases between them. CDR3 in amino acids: CASSIRLEAFF. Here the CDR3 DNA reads TGTGCCAGTAGTATCAGGCTTGAAGCTTTCTTT.

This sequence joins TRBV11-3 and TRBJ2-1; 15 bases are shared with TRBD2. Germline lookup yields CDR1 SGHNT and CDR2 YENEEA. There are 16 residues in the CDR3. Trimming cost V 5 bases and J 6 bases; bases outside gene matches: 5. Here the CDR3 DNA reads TGTGCCAGCAGCATTCGGACTAGCGGGGGGGGCAATGAGCAGTTCTTC. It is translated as CASSIRTSGGGNEQFF.

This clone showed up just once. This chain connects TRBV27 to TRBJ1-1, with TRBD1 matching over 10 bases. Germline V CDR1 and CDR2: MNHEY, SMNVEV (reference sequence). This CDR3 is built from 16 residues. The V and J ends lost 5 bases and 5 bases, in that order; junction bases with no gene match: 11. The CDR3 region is CASSVSTGGGMTEAFF. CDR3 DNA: TGTGCCAGCAGTGTTTCGACAGGGGGCGGGATGACTGAAGCTTTCTTT.

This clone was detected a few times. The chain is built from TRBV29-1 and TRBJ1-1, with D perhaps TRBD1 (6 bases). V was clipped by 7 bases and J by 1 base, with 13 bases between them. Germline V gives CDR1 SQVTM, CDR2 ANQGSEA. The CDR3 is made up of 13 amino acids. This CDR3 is CSASTGGNTEAFF. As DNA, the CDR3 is TGCAGCGCCTCGACAGGCGGGAACACTGAAGCTTTCTTT.

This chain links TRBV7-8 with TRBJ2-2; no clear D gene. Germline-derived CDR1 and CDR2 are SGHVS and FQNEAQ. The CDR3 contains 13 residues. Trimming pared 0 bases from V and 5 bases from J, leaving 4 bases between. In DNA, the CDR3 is TGTGCCAGCAGCTTAGCTGAGACCGGGGAGCTGTTTTTT. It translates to CASSLAETGELFF.

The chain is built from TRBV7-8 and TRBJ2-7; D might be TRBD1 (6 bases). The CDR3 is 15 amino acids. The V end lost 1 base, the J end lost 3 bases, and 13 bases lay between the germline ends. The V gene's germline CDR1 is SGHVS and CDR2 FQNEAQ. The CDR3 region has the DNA TGTGCCAGCAGCTTAGTAAGCGGACAGATCTACGAGCAGTACTTC. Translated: CASSLVSGQIYEQYF.

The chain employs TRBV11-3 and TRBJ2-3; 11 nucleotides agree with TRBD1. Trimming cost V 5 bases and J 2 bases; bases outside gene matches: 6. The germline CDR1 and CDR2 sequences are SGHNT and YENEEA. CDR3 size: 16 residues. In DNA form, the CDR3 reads TGTGCCAGCAGCCACCGGACAGGGGGCCTCACAGATACGCAGTATTTT. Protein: CASSHRTGGLTDTQYF.

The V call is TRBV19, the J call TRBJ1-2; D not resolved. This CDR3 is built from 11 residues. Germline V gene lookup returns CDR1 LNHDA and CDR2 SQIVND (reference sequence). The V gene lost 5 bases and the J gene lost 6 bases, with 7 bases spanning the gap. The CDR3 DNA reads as TGTGCCAGTAGTGGGAGGGATGGCTACACCTTC. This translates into CASSGRDGYTF.

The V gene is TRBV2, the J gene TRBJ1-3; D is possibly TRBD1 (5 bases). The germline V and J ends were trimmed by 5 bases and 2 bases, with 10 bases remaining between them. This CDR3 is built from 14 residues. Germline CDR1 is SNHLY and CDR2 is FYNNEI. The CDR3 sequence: CASSLGGPGNTIYF. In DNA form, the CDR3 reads TGTGCCAGCAGTCTCGGGGGTCCTGGAAACACCATATATTTT.

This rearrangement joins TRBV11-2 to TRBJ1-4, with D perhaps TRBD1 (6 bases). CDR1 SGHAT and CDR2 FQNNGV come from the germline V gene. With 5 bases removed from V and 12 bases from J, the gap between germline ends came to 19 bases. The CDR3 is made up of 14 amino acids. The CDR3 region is CASSPTGGFEELFF. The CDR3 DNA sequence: TGTGCCAGCAGCCCGACAGGAGGATTCGAGGAACTGTTTTTT.

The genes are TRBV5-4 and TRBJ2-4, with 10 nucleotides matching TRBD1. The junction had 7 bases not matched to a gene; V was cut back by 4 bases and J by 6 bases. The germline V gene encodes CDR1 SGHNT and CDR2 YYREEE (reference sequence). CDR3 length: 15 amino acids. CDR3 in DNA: TGTGCCAGCAGCCTATGGCGGACAGGGGGAAACATTCAGTACTTC. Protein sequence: CASSLWRTGGNIQYF. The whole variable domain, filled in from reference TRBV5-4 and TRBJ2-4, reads ETGVTQSPTHLIKTRGQQVTLRCSSQSGHNTVSWYQQALGQGPQFIFQYYREEENGRGNFPPRFSGLQFPNYSSELNVNALELDDSALYLCASSLWRTGGNIQYFGAGTRLSVL.

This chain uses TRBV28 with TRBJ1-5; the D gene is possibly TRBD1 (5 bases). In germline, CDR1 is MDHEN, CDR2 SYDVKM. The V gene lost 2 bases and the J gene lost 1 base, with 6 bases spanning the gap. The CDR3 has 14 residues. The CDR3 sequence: CASSLAGSNQPQHF. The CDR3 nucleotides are TGTGCCAGCAGTTTAGCAGGGAGCAATCAGCCCCAGCATTTT.

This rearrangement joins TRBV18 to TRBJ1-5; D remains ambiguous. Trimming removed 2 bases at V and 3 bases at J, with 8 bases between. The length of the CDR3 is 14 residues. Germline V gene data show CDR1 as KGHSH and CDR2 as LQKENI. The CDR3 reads CASSPGTANQPQHF. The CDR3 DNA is TGTGCCAGCTCACCAGGCACAGCCAATCAGCCCCAGCATTTT.